The source of this T cell receptor beta chain is a study of T cells in Graves' hyperthyroidism and ophthalmopathy. For the study at large: Before treatment of any kind, peripheral blood was taken at initial diagnosis. Overall study findings and caveats: The model forecast ophthalmopathy, anticipating it by a median approximately 6 months before onset. In simple terms, a model built on 13 V-J features told ophthalmopathy apart from stable hyperthyroidism.

This clonotype was observed many times. Its matching antigen is unknown. Germline CDR1 is SQVTM and CDR2 is ANQGSEA. CDR3 size: 15 residues. Trimming at V came to 6 bases and at J to 3 bases, leaving 9 bases not matched to a gene. Researchers amplified the TCR beta CDR3 regions from RNA transcripts. Initially, a first-round RT-PCR of the TCR CDR3 employed the HTBI primer set. Using its own MiXCR run on the multiplex PCR reads, TCRdb lists one record per CDR3 protein. The repertoire consists of around 620,000 distinct CDR3 sequences, with 12% to 15% occurring once and the leading ten covering roughly 7.1%.

The sequence came from a woman aged 18-29 years with Graves' ophthalmopathy. The sample was blood. The rearrangement joins TRBV29-1 to TRBJ2-1; 9 bases align to TRBD2. The CDR3: CSVLSPSGNYNEQFF. The CDR3 DNA sequence: TGCAGCGTCCTTTCCCCTAGCGGGAACTACAATGAGCAGTTCTTC.